The following is a TCR beta chain sequence with its context. The same CDR3 also results from other DNA sequences found in this sample. The sample originates from a study of T cell changes during pregnancy in multiple sclerosis. Sequencing used immunoSEQ multiplex PCR; TCRdb keeps in-frame clones, though not all of them. The sample has roughly 42,000 clones, 90% to 95% seen once. Material: CD8+ T cells from peripheral blood mononuclear cells, obtained in the third trimester of pregnancy. This clonotype was sampled from a female donor with multiple sclerosis, enrolled in a pregnancy study.

CDR3 nucleotides: TGTGCCAGCAGCCCGACGACGGGGGGTGAAGCTTTCTTT. Translated, it gives CASSPTTGGEAFF. V and J are TRBV28 and TRBJ1-1; TRBD1 is a possible D gene (5 bases). Germline V gene lookup returns CDR1 MDHEN and CDR2 SYDVKM. Trimming removed 6 bases at V and 7 bases at J, with 15 bases between. The CDR3 contains 13 residues.